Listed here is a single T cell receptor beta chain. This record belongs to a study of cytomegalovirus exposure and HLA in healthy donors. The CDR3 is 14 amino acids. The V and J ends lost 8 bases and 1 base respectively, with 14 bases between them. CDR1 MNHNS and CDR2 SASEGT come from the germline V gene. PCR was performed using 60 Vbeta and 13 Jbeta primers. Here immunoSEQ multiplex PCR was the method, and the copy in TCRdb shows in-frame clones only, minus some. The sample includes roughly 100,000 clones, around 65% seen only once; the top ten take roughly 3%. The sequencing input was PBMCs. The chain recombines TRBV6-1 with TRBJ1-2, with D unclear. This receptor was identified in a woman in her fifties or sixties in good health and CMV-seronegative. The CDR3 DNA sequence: TGTGCCAGCCGGGAGGGAGTCCTTAACTATGGCTACACCTTC. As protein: CASREGVLNYGYTF.